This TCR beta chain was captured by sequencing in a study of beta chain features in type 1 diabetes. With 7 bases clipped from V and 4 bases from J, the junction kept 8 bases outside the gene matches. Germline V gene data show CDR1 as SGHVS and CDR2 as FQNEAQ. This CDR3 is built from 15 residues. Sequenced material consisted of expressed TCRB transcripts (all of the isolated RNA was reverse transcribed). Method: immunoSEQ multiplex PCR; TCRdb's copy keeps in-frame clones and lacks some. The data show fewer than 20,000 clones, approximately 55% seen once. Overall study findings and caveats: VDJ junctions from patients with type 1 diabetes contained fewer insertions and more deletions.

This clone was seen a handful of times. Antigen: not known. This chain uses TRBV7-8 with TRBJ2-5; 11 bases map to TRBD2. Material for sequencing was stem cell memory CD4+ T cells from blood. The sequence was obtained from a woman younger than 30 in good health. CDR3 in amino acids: CASTISGGARETQYF. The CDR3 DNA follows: TGTGCCAGCACCATTAGCGGGGGGGCCCGAGAGACCCAGTACTTC.